The text below deals with one TCR beta chain. The record originates from a study of T cell changes during pregnancy in multiple sclerosis. Sequencing was performed with immunoSEQ multiplex PCR; in TCRdb, only in-frame clones are kept and a portion is missing. The sample shows 65,000 to 85,000 clones, roughly 90% of them seen only once. This CDR3 is built from 14 residues. The germline gives CDR1 SNHLY, CDR2 FYNNEI. V was pared by 6 bases and J by 1 base, with 11 bases between. This TCR was sampled from a female donor in good health, enrolled as a control in a pregnancy study. The chain couples TRBV2 to TRBJ2-3; tentative D call: TRBD2 (5 bases). Sequenced here: peripheral blood, sampled in the first trimester of pregnancy. CDR3 loop: CASRRQEGTDTQYF. DNA for the CDR3: TGTGCCAGCAGACGGCAGGAGGGCACAGATACGCAGTATTTT.